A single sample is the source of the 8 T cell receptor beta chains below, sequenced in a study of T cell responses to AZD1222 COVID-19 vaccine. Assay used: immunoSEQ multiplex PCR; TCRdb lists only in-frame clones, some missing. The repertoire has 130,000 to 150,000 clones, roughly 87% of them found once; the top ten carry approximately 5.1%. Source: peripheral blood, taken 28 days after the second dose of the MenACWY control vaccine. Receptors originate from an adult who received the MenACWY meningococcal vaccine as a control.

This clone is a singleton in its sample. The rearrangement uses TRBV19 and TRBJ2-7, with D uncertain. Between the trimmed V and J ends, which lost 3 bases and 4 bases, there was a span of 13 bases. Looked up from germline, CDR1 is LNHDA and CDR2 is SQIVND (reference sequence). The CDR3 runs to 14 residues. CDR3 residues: CASSITLWRYEQYF. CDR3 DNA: TGTGCCAGTAGTATTACCCTTTGGCGTTACGAGCAGTACTTC.

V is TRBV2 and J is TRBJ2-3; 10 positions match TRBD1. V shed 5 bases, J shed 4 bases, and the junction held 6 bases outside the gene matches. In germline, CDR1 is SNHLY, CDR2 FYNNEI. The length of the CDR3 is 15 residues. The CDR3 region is CASSRDRGPPDTQYF. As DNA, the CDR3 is TGTGCCAGCAGTCGGGACAGGGGACCCCCAGATACGCAGTATTTT.

The CDR3 loop is CASSLGAGKEETQYF. The CDR3 DNA sequence: TGCGCCAGCAGCTTGGGTGCGGGAAAAGAAGAGACCCAGTACTTC. V is TRBV5-1 and J is TRBJ2-5; TRBD2 might be the D (6 bases). Germline values: CDR1 SGHRS, CDR2 YFSETQ. This CDR3 comprises 15 residues. Trimming took 0 bases from V and 3 from J, leaving 12 bases between them.

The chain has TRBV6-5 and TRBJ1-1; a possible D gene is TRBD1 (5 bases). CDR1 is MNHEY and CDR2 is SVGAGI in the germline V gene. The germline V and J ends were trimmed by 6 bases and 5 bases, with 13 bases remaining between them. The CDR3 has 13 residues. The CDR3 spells CASSRQMGTEAFF. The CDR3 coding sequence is TGTGCCAGCAGCCGACAGATGGGGACTGAAGCTTTCTTT.

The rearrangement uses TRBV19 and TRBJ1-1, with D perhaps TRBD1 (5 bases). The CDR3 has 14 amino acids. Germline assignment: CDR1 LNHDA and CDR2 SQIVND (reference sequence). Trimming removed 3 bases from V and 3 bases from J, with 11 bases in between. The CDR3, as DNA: TGTGCCAGTAGTATTCAGGGTGGAGACACTGAAGCTTTCTTT. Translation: CASSIQGGDTEAFF. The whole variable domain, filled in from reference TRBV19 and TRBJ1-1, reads DGGITQSPKYLFRKEGQNVTLSCEQNLNHDAMYWYRQDPGQGLRLIYYSQIVNDFQKGDIAEGYSVSREKKESFPLTVTSAQKNPTAFYLCASSIQGGDTEAFFGQGTRLTVV.

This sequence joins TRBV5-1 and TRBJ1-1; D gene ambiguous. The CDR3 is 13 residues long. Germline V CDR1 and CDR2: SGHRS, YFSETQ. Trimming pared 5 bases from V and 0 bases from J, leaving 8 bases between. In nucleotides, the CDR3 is TGCGCCAGCAGAATTGGGGTGAACACTGAAGCTTTCTTT. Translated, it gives CASRIGVNTEAFF.

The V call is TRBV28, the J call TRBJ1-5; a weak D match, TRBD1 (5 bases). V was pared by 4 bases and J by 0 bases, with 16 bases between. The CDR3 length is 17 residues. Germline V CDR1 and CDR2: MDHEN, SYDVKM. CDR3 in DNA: TGTGCCAGCAGTTCGGGGGACGGTGCCTATAGCAATCAGCCCCAGCATTTT. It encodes CASSSGDGAYSNQPQHF.

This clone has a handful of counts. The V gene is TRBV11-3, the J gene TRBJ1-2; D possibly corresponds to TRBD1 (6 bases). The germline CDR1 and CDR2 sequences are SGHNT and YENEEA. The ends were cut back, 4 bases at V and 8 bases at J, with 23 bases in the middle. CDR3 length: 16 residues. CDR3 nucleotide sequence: TGTGCCAGCAGCTCCCGCGGGGGGGGCCCATTCTACGGCTACACCTTC. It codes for CASSSRGGGPFYGYTF. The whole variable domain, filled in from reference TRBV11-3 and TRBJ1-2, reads EAGVVQSPRYKIIEKKQPVAFWCNPISGHNTLYWYLQNLGQGPELLIRYENEEAVDDSQLPKDRFSAERLKGVDSTLKIQPAELGDSAVYLCASSSRGGGPFYGYTFGSGTRLTVV.